This T cell receptor (beta chain) comes out of a study of blood T cell repertoires in COVID-19. Clones were sequenced by immunoSEQ multiplex PCR, and TCRdb holds only the in-frame ones, with some missing. The sample lists roughly 220,000 clones; 82% were seen once. Participants came from some 23 US areas, aged roughly 18 to 100 years. Sequenced material: PBMCs or T cells enriched from blood (not recorded which). This clonotype was sampled from a man aged 40-49 years who had recovered from COVID-19.

This chain's CDR3 is CASSHLSAGVNEQFF. CDR3 in DNA: TGCGCCAGCAGCCACCTTTCTGCGGGAGTCAATGAGCAGTTCTTC. V gene TRBV4-3 combines with J gene TRBJ2-1, with 7 bases lining up with TRBD2. Germline CDR1 LGHNA, CDR2 YSLEER. The trim removed 3 bases at V and 6 bases at J, leaving 8 bases unmatched. The CDR3 length is 15 residues.